A selection of T cell receptor beta chains follows, all from one sample in a study of vaccination and CD4 T cells after COVID-19. No antigens are known for them. TCRdb independently ran MiXCR on the PCR reads; one entry per CDR3 protein. The profile shows about 20,000 distinct CDR3 sequences, approximately 62% of them singletons. Source material: CD4+ T cells from blood, cultured in vitro. The source is a human donor who had recovered from COVID-19. CDR3s include the opening cysteine and the closing phenylalanine or tryptophan. Each record gives: D gene, V gene, CDR3 length, clone size, J gene, CDR3 protein, CDR3 DNA. D genes are given only for firm matches. For some rows the clone size is stated as once, few or many, or as a class when expanded; others skip it.

>.|TRBV6-2/TRBV6-3|12|.|TRBJ2-7
CASSQTSYEQYF
TGTGCCAGCAGCCAAACATCATACGAGCAGTACTTC
>TRBD1|TRBV6-5|14|.|TRBJ2-7
CASRYYRGRGEQYF
TGTGCCAGCAGATACTACAGGGGGCGAGGGGAGCAGTACTTC
>.|TRBV11-3|13|.|TRBJ1-2
CASSLGGSYGYTF
TGTGCCAGCAGCTTAGGGGGGAGCTATGGCTACACCTTC
>.|TRBV15|14|.|TRBJ1-1
CATSRDRARTEAFF
TGTGCCACCAGCAGAGATCGGGCGCGGACTGAAGCTTTCTTT
>.|TRBV27|15|.|TRBJ1-5
CASSKTRGSNQPQHF
TGTGCCAGCAGCAAAACTAGGGGTAGCAATCAGCCCCAGCATTTT
>.|TRBV11-3|13|.|TRBJ1-1
CASSSAVGAAAFF
TGTGCCAGCAGCAGTGCCGTTGGGGCGGCAGCTTTCTTT
>.|TRBV29-1|12|.|TRBJ2-7
CSASGTGAEQYF
TGCAGCGCCTCCGGGACGGGCGCCGAGCAGTACTTC
>TRBD1|TRBV27|16|.|TRBJ1-5
CASRPPGQGGNQPQHF
TGTGCCAGCAGGCCCCCCGGACAGGGAGGAAATCAGCCCCAGCATTTT
>.|TRBV6-2/TRBV6-3|12|.|TRBJ1-2
CASGRGSYGYTF
TGTGCCAGCGGCAGGGGATCCTATGGCTACACCTTC
>TRBD1|TRBV19|17|.|TRBJ1-5
CASRENLRQGRNQPQHF
TGTGCCAGTAGGGAAAACCTACGACAGGGGCGGAATCAGCCCCAGCATTTT
>.|TRBV7-9|13|.|TRBJ1-1
CASSLFGGTEAFF
TGTGCCAGCAGCTTATTTGGGGGAACTGAAGCTTTCTTT
>.|TRBV7-2|17|.|TRBJ2-5
CASSLGIGGRLQETQYF
TGTGCCAGCAGCTTGGGTATTGGGGGTCGCCTCCAAGAGACCCAGTACTTC
>.|TRBV12-3/TRBV12-4|12|.|TRBJ1-1
CASSFGGTEAFF
TGTGCCAGCAGTTTTGGGGGGACTGAAGCTTTCTTT
>.|TRBV20-1|13|few|TRBJ1-2
CSARDRQAWDYTF
TGCAGTGCTAGAGATAGACAAGCCTGGGACTACACCTTC